These T cell receptor beta chains were read from a single sample in a study of blood T cells in healthy people across ages. TCRdb itself ran the 5' RACE reads through MiXCR, one entry per CDR3 protein. The sample comprises about 1.8 million distinct CDR3 sequences, around half of which are singletons, and over 2% rests with the top ten. Sequencing was carried out using blood. The receptors derive from a woman between 35 and 50 years old in good health. Both conserved end residues are part of each CDR3. A D gene is named only where the DNA matches it firmly. Clone size is shown for a subset of rows, as once, few, many or a class of expanded clone.

DNA | CDR3 | J | size | D | V
TGTGCCACCAGTCTCCAGCGGGGCCAAGAGACCCAGTACTTC | CATSLQRGQETQYF | TRBJ2-5 | once | TRBD2 | TRBV15
TGCAGTACCAAACCTCCGGGGGTACTCACAGATACGCAGTATTTT | CSTKPPGVLTDTQYF | TRBJ2-3 | NA | NA | TRBV20-1
TGTGCCAGCAGCTTTTTGGACGCCGGGACTAGCGGGGGACTTAGCACAGATACGCAGTATTTT | CASSFLDAGTSGGLSTDTQYF | TRBJ2-3 | NA | TRBD2 | TRBV7-6
TGCAGCGTGGGTGCGTGGGCGCTAGAGCAGGCGGATACGCAGTATTTT | CSVGAWALEQADTQYF | TRBJ2-3 | few | NA | TRBV29-1
TGTGCCAGCAGTCCTGGCGGTTACAGCACAGATACGCAGTATTTT | CASSPGGYSTDTQYF | TRBJ2-3 | few | NA | TRBV28
TGTGCCAGCAGCTTAGATGGGGGCGGGGGGGCCATTGAGACCCAGTACTTC | CASSLDGGGGAIETQYF | TRBJ2-5 | NA | TRBD2 | TRBV7-2
TGTGCCAGCAGCTTGGTAGCGGGGGGGCAAACCTACGAGCAGTACTTC | CASSLVAGGQTYEQYF | TRBJ2-7 | few | TRBD2 | TRBV7-2
TGTGCCAGCAGCTCCCACAGGGTACAAGAGACCCAGTACTTC | CASSSHRVQETQYF | TRBJ2-5 | NA | NA | TRBV7-2
TGTGCCAGCAGCTTAATGGTCCAGGTGGCGGAGACCCGGTACTTC | CASSLMVQVAETRYF | TRBJ2-5 | NA | NA | TRBV7-2
TGTGCCAGCAGCCAAGATCAAGGGACAGGGGGAGACAAAAACACTCAGTACTTC | CASSQDQGTGGDKNTQYF | TRBJ2-4 | NA | TRBD1 | TRBV3-1
TGTGCCAGCAGCTTAATGACTAGCCTAAGCACAGATACGCAGTATTTT | CASSLMTSLSTDTQYF | TRBJ2-3 | NA | TRBD2 | TRBV7-2
TGTGCCAGCAGCTCCCGAGGGGGGGTGGGGTACGGCACAGATACGCAGTATTTT | CASSSRGGVGYGTDTQYF | TRBJ2-3 | NA | NA | TRBV11-2
TGTGCCAGCAGTTACTCTGATAACTATGGCTACACCTTC | CASSYSDNYGYTF | TRBJ1-2 | few | NA | TRBV6-6
TGCGCCAGCTATCCCGGGACAGGGGAGACTAATGAAAAACTGTTTTTT | CASYPGTGETNEKLFF | TRBJ1-4 | once | TRBD1 | TRBV5-1
TGTGCCAGCAGCGTAGTAACGCGGGGCAATGAGCAGTTCTTC | CASSVVTRGNEQFF | TRBJ2-1 | NA | NA | TRBV9
TGTGCCAGCAGTTCACCGGGAGACTTGGAGTCGCAGTATTTT | CASSSPGDLESQYF | TRBJ2-3 | NA | NA | TRBV27
TGTGCCAGCAGCTTTTTCTCTCCCTCCTACGAGCAGTACTTC | CASSFFSPSYEQYF | TRBJ2-7 | NA | NA | TRBV7-2